The rows below give T cell receptor beta chains drawn from one sample of a study of blood T cells in healthy people across ages. A single record per CDR3 protein comes from TCRdb applying MiXCR to the 5' RACE reads. The sample has approximately 1.5 million distinct CDR3 sequences, roughly 43% seen once. Sequencing was performed on blood. The receptors come from a woman aged 18 to 35 in good health. Both conserved end residues are part of each CDR3. A D gene is named only where the DNA matches it firmly. Some rows have no size entry. The others give once, few or many, or a class for an expanded clone.

v_call,clone_size,j_call,d_call,cdr3_nt,cdr3_aa
TRBV27,few,TRBJ1-2,TRBD1,TGTGCCACCAAAATAGGGACAGGGATGGATGGCTACACCTTC,CATKIGTGMDGYTF
TRBV20-1,-,TRBJ2-1,TRBD2,TGCAGTGCGGCTAGCGGGGGATACAATGAGCAGTTCTTC,CSAASGGYNEQFF
TRBV29-1,-,TRBJ1-2,-,TGCAGCGTTGAATTGGGAGCCTTAGCTAACTATGGCTACACCTTC,CSVELGALANYGYTF
TRBV15,once,TRBJ1-1,-,TGTGCCACCAGCAGCGTCACTGGTCGCACTGAAGCTTTCTTT,CATSSVTGRTEAFF
TRBV20-1,-,TRBJ2-3,-,TGCAGTGTTCTGTCCTCCGATACGCAGTATTTT,CSVLSSDTQYF
TRBV4-2,-,TRBJ2-1,-,TGTGCCAGCAGCCAGTCAGGCGGGATTGGTAATGAGCAGTTCTTC,CASSQSGGIGNEQFF
TRBV20-1,-,TRBJ2-1,TRBD2,TGCAGTGCTGCCCCCAGCGGGGGGTACAATGAGCAGTTCTTC,CSAAPSGGYNEQFF
TRBV29-1,-,TRBJ1-1,TRBD1,TGCAGCGTTGAAGAGACAGGGGTTGAAGCTTTCTTT,CSVEETGVEAFF
TRBV4-3,few,TRBJ2-3,TRBD2,TGCGCCAGCCCTAGGACTAGCTCCCTTAGCACAGATACGCAGTATTTT,CASPRTSSLSTDTQYF
TRBV4-1,few,TRBJ2-5,TRBD1,TGCGCCAGCAGCCTGGCGACAGGGATGGAGACCCAGTACTTC,CASSLATGMETQYF
TRBV12-3/TRBV12-4,-,TRBJ1-2,-,TGTGCCAGCGGGGGACCTCTACACTATGGCTACACCTTC,CASGGPLHYGYTF
TRBV12-3/TRBV12-4,few,TRBJ1-5,-,TGTGCCAGCAGTTTGTCCACAGGCTGGGGGGCTGATCAGCCCCAGCATTTT,CASSLSTGWGADQPQHF
TRBV27,few,TRBJ2-7,-,TGTGCCAGCAGCCGGGGGGCTAACTACGAGCAGTACTTC,CASSRGANYEQYF
TRBV24-1,-,TRBJ2-3,TRBD1,TGTGCCACCAGTCGCCGGGACAGCCTAGGAGATACGCAGTATTTT,CATSRRDSLGDTQYF
TRBV9,-,TRBJ2-3,-,TGTGCCAGCAGCGTAGTTATTGGCGGCACAGATACGCAGTATTTT,CASSVVIGGTDTQYF
TRBV4-3,few,TRBJ2-1,TRBD1,TGCGCCAGCAGCCAGGGGACAGGGATCAGTGAGCAGTTCTTC,CASSQGTGISEQFF
TRBV29-1,few,TRBJ2-7,TRBD2,TGCAGCGCTGGCCAGACCAGCGGGAGGGGCGAGCAGTACTTC,CSAGQTSGRGEQYF
TRBV4-1,-,TRBJ2-6,-,TGCGCCAGCAGCCACCCGTTAGGAGTCCAGGGATCTTCTGGGGCCAACGTCCTGACTTTC,CASSHPLGVQGSSGANVLTF
TRBV6-1,-,TRBJ1-3,TRBD1,TGTGCCACCGAGCCGGGACAGTCCTCTGGAAACACCATATATTTT,CATEPGQSSGNTIYF
TRBV27,-,TRBJ2-1,-,TGTGCCAGCAGTTTATCCTCAGGGGTCTACAATGAGCAGTTCTTC,CASSLSSGVYNEQFF
TRBV10-3,-,TRBJ2-7,TRBD2,TGTGCCATCAGTGATGTTAGCGGGGCCTTCGAGCAGTACTTC,CAISDVSGAFEQYF
TRBV9,many,TRBJ1-2,-,TGTGCCAGCAGCGTATTCAATCCTTCTCCTTATGGCTACACCTTC,CASSVFNPSPYGYTF
TRBV28,few,TRBJ2-1,TRBD2,TGTGCCAGCAGTGCGCCGGGACTAGGTTCCAATGAGCAGTTCTTC,CASSAPGLGSNEQFF
TRBV12-3/TRBV12-4,few,TRBJ2-1,-,TGTGCCAGCGGCCACCCCAATGAGCAGTTCTTC,CASGHPNEQFF
TRBV20-1,once,TRBJ1-1,-,TGCAGTGCTAGTCTCCTGGGGCGGACTGAAGCTTTCTTT,CSASLLGRTEAFF
TRBV28,-,TRBJ1-5,-,TGTGCCAGCAACCTGTCAAATCAGCCCCAGCATTTT,CASNLSNQPQHF
TRBV10-3,-,TRBJ1-5,-,TGTGCCATCAGTGGGGACGGATATCAGCCCCAGCATTTT,CAISGDGYQPQHF
TRBV7-9,-,TRBJ2-1,TRBD2,TGTGCCAGCAGCTTTGAGCGGGGGATGTACAATGAGCAGTTCTTC,CASSFERGMYNEQFF
TRBV15,few,TRBJ2-7,TRBD1,TGTGCCACCAGCAGAGAAGGGGCAGGGGGCTACGAGCAGTACTTC,CATSREGAGGYEQYF
TRBV24-1,-,TRBJ2-3,TRBD1,TGTGCCACCAGTGGTGGGACAGGGACGCGCGCAGATACGCAGTATTTT,CATSGGTGTRADTQYF
TRBV7-2,few,TRBJ1-6,-,TGTGCCAGCAGCTTAAAGGGAGGTAATTCACCCCTCCACTTT,CASSLKGGNSPLHF
TRBV12-3/TRBV12-4,few,TRBJ1-5,-,TGTGCCAGCAGTTGGTACAGTAATCAGCCCCAGCATTTT,CASSWYSNQPQHF